This T cell receptor beta chain was captured in a study of CD8 T cells in ankylosing spondylitis. The study, taken as a whole, reports: Seven to nine highly homologous variants formed a TCR beta motif that appeared characteristic of ankylosing spondylitis blood. CD8+ cells made up the disease-linked clones, which were relatively rare in peripheral blood.

Each TCR beta library was made by quantitative 5'-RACE that incorporated molecular barcodes. TCRdb passed the 5' RACE reads through MiXCR, listing each CDR3 protein once. The table has roughly 90,000 distinct CDR3 sequences, roughly 8.8% seen once. This clonotype was picked up a small number of times. Its matching antigen is unknown. Sequencing was performed on blood, either unsorted or a sorted T cell fraction (not recorded which). The clonotype originates from a male donor with ankylosing spondylitis.

The CDR3 loop is CATSDLKWVDRATSTDTQYF. The CDR3 region has the DNA TGTGCCACCAGTGATTTAAAGTGGGTCGACAGGGCCACTAGCACAGATACGCAGTATTTT. This chain links TRBV24-1 with TRBJ2-3; 7 positions agree with TRBD1. The V and J ends lost 1 base and 0 bases, in that order; junction bases with no gene match: 15. CDR3 length equals 20 residues. CDR1 and CDR2 from the germline V gene are KGHDR and SFDVKD.